The next 21 T cell receptor beta chains were all read from a single sample in a study of CD4+ T cells in melanoma. This table comes from immunoSEQ multiplex PCR, and its TCRdb copy is limited to in-frame clones, with some not included. Of about 55,000 clones in the sample, roughly three quarters are singletons; the top ten hold about 5%. Specimen: tumor tissue. Source of these receptors: a human donor with melanoma.

V gene TRBV7-8 combines with J gene TRBJ1-5; D gene uncertain. The CDR3 loop spans 17 amino acids. CDR1 SGHVS and CDR2 FQNEAQ come from the germline V gene. Deletions cut 2 bases from V and 0 bases from J, with 14 bases between. The CDR3 nucleotides are TGTGCCAGCAGCTTATCGGTACGGGCACATAGCAATCAGCCCCAGCATTTT. Its protein is CASSLSVRAHSNQPQHF.

This clone has a handful of counts. The rearrangement links TRBV7-9 to TRBJ1-5, with a tentative D call TRBD1 (5 bases). CDR1 is SEHNR, CDR2 FQNEAQ, per germline (reference sequence). The CDR3 is made up of 16 amino acids. V gave up 1 base and J gave up 0 bases, with 10 bases separating them. CDR3 residues: CASSLVVGDSNQPQHF. The CDR3 DNA reads TGTGCCAGCAGCTTAGTTGTAGGGGATAGCAATCAGCCCCAGCATTTT.

The chain carries TRBV6-6 and TRBJ1-6; the D is unclear. The V end was cut by 6 bases, the J end by 0 bases, with 9 bases between. CDR1 MNHNY and CDR2 SVGAGI come from the germline V gene (reference sequence). This CDR3 is built from 15 residues. The CDR3 region has the DNA TGTGCCAGCAGGGAGCAGAGCTCCTATAATTCACCCCTCCACTTT. Amino acid sequence: CASREQSSYNSPLHF.

The V call is TRBV2, the J call TRBJ2-7, with D maybe TRBD2 (6 bases). Germline V CDR1 and CDR2: SNHLY, FYNNEI. The CDR3 covers 13 residues. Trimming removed 4 bases from V and 6 bases from J, with 13 bases in between. The CDR3 DNA follows: TGTGCCAGCAGTGGGGGGACTGGTGGCGAGCAGTACTTC. Translated, it gives CASSGGTGGEQYF.

This clone was counted between two and nine times. This chain connects TRBV28 to TRBJ1-2, with D unresolved. The CDR3 runs to 11 residues. V was trimmed by 7 bases and J by 2 bases, leaving 5 bases between them. The germline CDR1 and CDR2 sequences are MDHEN and SYDVKM. The CDR3 nucleotides read TGTGCCAGCATGGGAAACTATGGCTACACCTTC. Protein sequence: CASMGNYGYTF.

The chain joins TRBV11-1 to TRBJ2-1, with 7 bases fitting TRBD1. J was trimmed by 1 base and V by 5 bases; bases with no gene match: 17. The CDR3 totals 19 residues. Looked up from germline, CDR1 is SGHAT and CDR2 is FQDESV (reference sequence). CDR3 nucleotides: TGTGCCAGCAGCCCATATCCCCGAGTCCGGGACAGATCCTACAATGAGCAGTTCTTC. This encodes CASSPYPRVRDRSYNEQFF.

This clone is categorized as medium-sized. This chain links TRBV11-3 with TRBJ2-3; D gene unclear. Germline loops: CDR1 SGHNT, CDR2 YENEEA. V lost 2 bases and J 5 bases, leaving 5 bases between the germline ends. This CDR3 has 12 amino acids. DNA of the CDR3: TGTGCCAGCAGCTTACACGGAGATACGCAGTATTTT. Its protein product is CASSLHGDTQYF.

This chain links TRBV27 with TRBJ2-3; unclear D gene. The V and J ends lost 5 bases and 0 bases respectively, with 6 bases between them. CDR3 length equals 13 residues. The germline CDR1 and CDR2 sequences are MNHEY and SMNVEV (reference sequence). CDR3: CASSQFSTDTQYF. The CDR3 bases are TGTGCCAGCAGTCAATTCAGCACAGATACGCAGTATTTT.

The rearrangement joins TRBV7-9 to TRBJ2-3, with D perhaps TRBD1 or TRBD2 (5 bases each). V lost 3 bases to trimming and J lost 4 bases, with 17 bases between them. The CDR3 sequence is 16 residues long. Germline V gene sequence: CDR1 SEHNR, CDR2 FQNEAQ (reference sequence). Written as DNA, the CDR3 is TGTGCCAGCAGCTTCTCTGATTTGGGGGACGCAGATACGCAGTATTTT. Its translation: CASSFSDLGDADTQYF.

The V and J genes are TRBV18 and TRBJ2-3; the D is unclear. The CDR3 contains 13 residues. The germline V gene encodes CDR1 KGHSH and CDR2 LQKENI. V lost 3 bases and J 3 bases, leaving 7 bases between the germline ends. The CDR3 region has the DNA TGTGCCAGCTCACCCTACCCAACAGATACGCAGTATTTT. Amino acids: CASSPYPTDTQYF.

This clone is a singleton in its sample. The chain has TRBV6-4 and TRBJ2-4; perhaps D is TRBD1 or TRBD2 (6 bases each). CDR1 MRHNA and CDR2 SNTAGT come from the germline V gene. The CDR3 runs to 14 residues. Trimming removed 3 bases at V and 8 bases at J, with 14 bases between. DNA for the CDR3: TGTGCCAGCAGTGAGTTCGGGGGCCTAGACATTCAGTACTTC. It translates to CASSEFGGLDIQYF.

This clone was counted ten times or more. J is TRBJ2-3 and V is TRBV13, with a possible D match to TRBD1 (6 bases). The CDR3 sequence is 15 residues long. Trimming took off 5 bases at V and 3 bases at J, with 15 bases between the two ends. Germline V CDR1 and CDR2: PRHDT, FYEKMQ (reference sequence). The CDR3 sequence is CASSPTGIVTDTQYF. The CDR3 DNA reads TGTGCCAGCAGCCCAACAGGGATCGTTACAGATACGCAGTATTTT.

J is TRBJ1-3 and V is TRBV7-6; D unclear. Between the trimmed V and J ends, which lost 1 base and 0 bases, there was a span of 10 bases. The CDR3 covers 16 residues. In germline, CDR1 is SGHVS, CDR2 FNYEAQ. CDR3: CASSLGRPGSGNTIYF. The CDR3 DNA sequence: TGTGCCAGCAGCTTAGGACGACCAGGCTCTGGAAACACCATATATTTT.

The chain couples TRBV9 to TRBJ1-6; possibly TRBD1 for D (6 bases). V gave up 4 bases and J gave up 8 bases, with 16 bases separating them. Germline lookup yields CDR1 SGDLS and CDR2 YYNGEE. This CDR3 has 15 amino acids. The CDR3 is CASSSPRGSHSPLHF. Here the CDR3 DNA reads TGTGCCAGCAGCTCTCCTAGGGGGTCTCATTCACCCCTCCACTTT.

This clone was seen more than once but under ten times. The chain couples TRBV6-6 to TRBJ1-2, with a weak D call TRBD1 (6 bases). V lost 8 bases to trimming and J lost 1 base, with 17 bases between them. Germline CDR1 reads MNHNY; CDR2 reads SVGAGI (reference sequence). The CDR3 runs 15 residues. The chain's CDR3 is CASLKGGRFNYGYTF. CDR3 coding DNA: TGTGCCAGCCTGAAGGGGGGCAGGTTTAACTATGGCTACACCTTC.

V usage is TRBV18 and J usage is TRBJ1-1, with TRBD1 identical over 8 bases. CDR1 is KGHSH and CDR2 is LQKENI in the germline V gene. This CDR3 spans 14 amino acids. The ends lost 2 bases at V and 1 base at J; junction bases unmatched: 0. The CDR3, as DNA: TGTGCCAGCTCACCAGGGACAGGGAACACTGAAGCTTTCTTT. It translates to CASSPGTGNTEAFF. Full variable domain (remainder filled in from reference TRBV18 and TRBJ1-1): NAGVMQNPRHLVRRRGQEARLRCSPMKGHSHVYWYRQLPEEGLKFMVYLQKENIIDESGMPKERFSAEFPKEGPSILRIQQVVRGDSAAYFCASSPGTGNTEAFFGQGTRLTVV.

This chain joins TRBV2 and TRBJ1-5, with a tentative D call TRBD1 (5 bases). Germline lookup yields CDR1 SNHLY and CDR2 FYNNEI. CDR3 length: 13 amino acids. Trimming stripped 11 bases from V and 7 bases from J, with 18 bases between. The CDR3 loop reads CASDRREGQPQHF. CDR3 nucleotides: TGTGCCTCCGACCGCAGGGAGGGGCAGCCCCAGCATTTT.

The chain is built from TRBV5-6 and TRBJ2-7; 7 bases are shared with TRBD1. With V trimmed by 5 bases and J by 3 bases, 5 bases remained unmatched. The germline V gene encodes CDR1 SGHDT and CDR2 YYEEEE. This CDR3 spans 13 amino acids. DNA for the CDR3: TGTGCCAGCAGATCGACAGGGTTCTACGAGCAGTACTTC. It codes for CASRSTGFYEQYF.

This rearrangement joins TRBV9 to TRBJ2-7, with a weak D call TRBD2 (6 bases). This CDR3 has 17 amino acids. V lost 4 bases to trimming and J lost 2 bases, with 22 bases between them. Germline CDR1 reads SGDLS; CDR2 reads YYNGEE. The CDR3 bases are TGTGCCAGCAGCCCGTTAGACGGGATCCGGGGGACCTACGAGCAGTACTTC. It is translated as CASSPLDGIRGTYEQYF. The full variable domain, its missing parts supplied by reference TRBV9 and TRBJ2-7, is DSGVTQTPKHLITATGQRVTLRCSPRSGDLSVYWYQQSLDQGLQFLIQYYNGEERAKGNILERFSAQQFPDLHSELNLSSLELGDSALYFCASSPLDGIRGTYEQYFGPGTRLTVT.

This clone showed up just once. The CDR3 protein is CASSPAGSYNYGYTF. In DNA, the CDR3 is TGTGCCAGCTCACCAGCGGGGTCTTATAACTATGGCTACACCTTC. The chain carries TRBV18 and TRBJ1-2; no reliable D call. CDR1 and CDR2 from the germline V gene are KGHSH and LQKENI. With 2 bases removed from V and 1 base from J, the gap between germline ends came to 11 bases. The CDR3 loop spans 15 amino acids.

This clone was seen a handful of times. The chain carries TRBV2 and TRBJ1-6, with unresolved D. Germline assignment: CDR1 SNHLY and CDR2 FYNNEI. V was pared by 6 bases and J by 10 bases, with 16 bases between. This CDR3 is 14 amino acids long. DNA of the CDR3: TGTGCCAGCAGCGAGAGGTCCCTGGGCTCACCCCTCCACTTT. Protein sequence: CASSERSLGSPLHF.